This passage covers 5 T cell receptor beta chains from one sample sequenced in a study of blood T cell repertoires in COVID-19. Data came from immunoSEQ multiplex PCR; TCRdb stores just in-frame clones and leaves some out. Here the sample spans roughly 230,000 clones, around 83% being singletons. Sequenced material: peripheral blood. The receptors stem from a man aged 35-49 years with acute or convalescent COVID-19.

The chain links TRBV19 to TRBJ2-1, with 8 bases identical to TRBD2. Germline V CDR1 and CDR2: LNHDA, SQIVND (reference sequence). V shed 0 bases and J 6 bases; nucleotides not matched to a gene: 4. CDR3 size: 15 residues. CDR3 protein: CASSIEGTRGNEQFF. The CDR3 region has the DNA TGTGCCAGTAGTATAGAAGGGACTAGGGGCAATGAGCAGTTCTTC.

CDR3 sequence: CASSKRRDSSYEQYF. The CDR3 DNA is TGTGCCAGCAGCAAAAGAAGGGACAGCTCCTACGAGCAGTACTTC. The V and J genes are TRBV21-1 and TRBJ2-7; the table's D call TRBD1 went unverified against the DNA. TRBV21-1 constitutes a pseudogene. The CDR3 contains 15 residues.

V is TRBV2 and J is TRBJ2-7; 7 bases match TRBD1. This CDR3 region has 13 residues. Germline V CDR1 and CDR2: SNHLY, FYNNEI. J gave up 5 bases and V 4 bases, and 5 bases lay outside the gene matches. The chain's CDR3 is CASSGQGGHEQYF. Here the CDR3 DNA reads TGTGCCAGCAGTGGACAGGGCGGGCACGAGCAGTACTTC.

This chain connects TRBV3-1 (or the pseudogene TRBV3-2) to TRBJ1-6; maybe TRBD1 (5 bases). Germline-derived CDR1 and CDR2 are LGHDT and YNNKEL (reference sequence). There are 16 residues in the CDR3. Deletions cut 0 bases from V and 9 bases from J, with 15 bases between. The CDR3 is CASSQDPPRGGSPLHF. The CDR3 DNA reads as TGTGCCAGCAGCCAAGACCCACCTAGGGGAGGTTCACCCCTCCACTTT.

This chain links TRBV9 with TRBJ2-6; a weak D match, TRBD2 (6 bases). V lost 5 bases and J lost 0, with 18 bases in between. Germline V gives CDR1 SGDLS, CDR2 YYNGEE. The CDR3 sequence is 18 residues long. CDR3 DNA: TGTGCCAGCAGTGATCCTCCGGGACTCCTCTCTGGGGCCAACGTCCTGACTTTC. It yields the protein CASSDPPGLLSGANVLTF.